This T cell receptor (beta chain) was found in a study of PD-1 blockade in classical Hodgkin lymphoma. Profiled with immunoSEQ multiplex PCR; TCRdb holds only in-frame clones, not every one. The profile shows some 100,000 clones, roughly 92% of them singletons. V was shortened by 4 bases and J by 5 bases, with 14 bases between the two germline ends. The CDR3 contains 13 residues. Germline V gene lookup returns CDR1 GTSNPN and CDR2 SVGIG (reference sequence). Each and every patient relapsed after autologous stem cell transplantation, and patients got differing brentuximab vedotin exposure. This chain uses TRBV30 with TRBJ1-1; D gene ambiguous. The receptor was isolated from a human donor with classical Hodgkin lymphoma. This sample comprised peripheral blood mononuclear cells (PBMCs), obtained at baseline. The CDR3 coding sequence is TGTGCCTGGAACTTACTGGAGAGGACTGAAGCTTTCTTT. It encodes CAWNLLERTEAFF.